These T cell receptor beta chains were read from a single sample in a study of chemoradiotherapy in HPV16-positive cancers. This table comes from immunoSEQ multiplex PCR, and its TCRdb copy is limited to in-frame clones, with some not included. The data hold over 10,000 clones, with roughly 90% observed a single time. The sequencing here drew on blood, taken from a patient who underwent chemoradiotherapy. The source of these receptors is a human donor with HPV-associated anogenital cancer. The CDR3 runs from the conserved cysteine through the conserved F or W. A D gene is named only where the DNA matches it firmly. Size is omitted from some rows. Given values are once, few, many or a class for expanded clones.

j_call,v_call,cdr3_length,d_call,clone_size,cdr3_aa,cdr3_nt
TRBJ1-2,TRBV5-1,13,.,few,CASSLGDNYGYTF,TGCGCCAGCAGCTTGGGGGACAACTATGGCTACACCTTC
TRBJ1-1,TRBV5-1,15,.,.,CASSLGDLGNTEAFF,TGCGCCAGCAGCTTGGGGGACTTAGGTAACACTGAAGCTTTCTTT
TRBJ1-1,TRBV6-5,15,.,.,CASSYSRGAGTEAFF,TGTGCCAGCAGTTACTCGAGAGGGGCGGGCACTGAAGCTTTCTTT
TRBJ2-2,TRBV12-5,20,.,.,CASGYERDRSRLTNTGELFF,TGTGCTAGTGGTTATGAGCGAGACAGGTCGAGATTAACGAACACCGGGGAGCTGTTTTTT
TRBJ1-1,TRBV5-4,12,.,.,CASSLQGTEAFF,TGTGCCAGCAGCCTTCAAGGGACTGAAGCTTTCTTT
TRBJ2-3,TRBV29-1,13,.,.,CSVAQGRTDTQYF,TGCAGCGTTGCGCAGGGGAGGACAGATACGCAGTATTTT
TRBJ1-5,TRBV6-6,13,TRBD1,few,CASTTGGNQPQHF,TGTGCCAGCACTACAGGGGGCAATCAGCCCCAGCATTTT
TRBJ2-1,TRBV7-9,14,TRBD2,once,CASSLGGLANEQFF,TGTGCCAGCAGCTTAGGCGGACTAGCCAATGAGCAGTTCTTC
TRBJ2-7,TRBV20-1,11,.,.,CSALLTSTQYF,TGCAGTGCCCTACTGACATCTACACAGTACTTC
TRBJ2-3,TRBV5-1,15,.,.,CASSANRVFSDTQYF,TGCGCCAGCAGCGCGAACAGGGTTTTTTCAGATACGCAGTATTTT
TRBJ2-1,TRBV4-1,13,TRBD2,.,CASSQGLAGEQFF,TGCGCCAGCAGCCAAGGACTAGCTGGCGAGCAGTTCTTC
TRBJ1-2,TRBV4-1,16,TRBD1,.,CASSQPRQGSNYGYTF,TGCGCCAGCAGCCAACCCCGACAGGGATCTAACTATGGCTACACCTTC
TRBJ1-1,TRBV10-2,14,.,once,CASTEQEGITEAFF,TGCGCCAGCACTGAACAGGAAGGTATAACTGAAGCTTTCTTT
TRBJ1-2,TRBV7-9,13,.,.,CASSLGDIGGYTF,TGTGCCAGCAGCTTAGGGGACATTGGTGGCTACACCTTC
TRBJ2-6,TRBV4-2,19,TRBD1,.,CASSLYKGTELPGANVLTF,TGTGCCAGCAGCCTCTATAAGGGGACAGAGCTCCCTGGGGCCAACGTCCTGACTTTC
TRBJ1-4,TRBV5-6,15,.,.,CASSLHLVDHEKLFF,TGTGCCAGCAGCTTGCATTTGGTAGACCATGAAAAACTGTTTTTT
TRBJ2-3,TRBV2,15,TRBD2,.,CASKSSGGGQSTQYF,TGTGCCAGCAAGTCTAGCGGGGGGGGCCAAAGTACGCAGTATTTT
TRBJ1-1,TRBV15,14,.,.,CATSVTPGSTEAFF,TGTGCCACCAGCGTCACGCCAGGGTCTACTGAAGCTTTCTTT
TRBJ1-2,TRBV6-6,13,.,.,CASSFTLGFSYTF,TGTGCCAGCAGTTTTACTCTTGGATTTTCGTACACCTTC
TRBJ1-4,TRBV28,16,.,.,CASRNTGPTINEKLFF,TGTGCCAGCAGGAACACAGGGCCCACGATTAATGAAAAACTGTTTTTT
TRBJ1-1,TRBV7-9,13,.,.,CASSPGANTEAFF,TGTGCCAGCAGCCCAGGGGCCAACACTGAAGCTTTCTTT
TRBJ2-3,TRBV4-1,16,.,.,CASSQRYASGTDTQYF,TGCGCCAGCAGCCAACGTTACGCTAGCGGCACAGATACGCAGTATTTT
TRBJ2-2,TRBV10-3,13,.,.,CAISGLGAGELFF,TGTGCCATCAGTGGATTAGGGGCCGGGGAGCTGTTTTTT
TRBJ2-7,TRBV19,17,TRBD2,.,CASSMGQTSGALGEQYF,TGTGCCAGTAGTATGGGCCAAACTAGCGGGGCCCTGGGAGAGCAGTACTTC
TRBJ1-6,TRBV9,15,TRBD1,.,CASSAGQGVRSPLHF,TGTGCCAGCAGCGCGGGACAGGGAGTACGATCACCCCTCCACTTT
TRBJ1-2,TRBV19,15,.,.,CASSPPLTNIYGYTF,TGTGCCAGTAGTCCCCCTCTGACAAACATCTATGGCTACACCTTC
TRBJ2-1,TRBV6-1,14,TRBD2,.,CASASGGGPQAEFF,TGTGCCAGCGCGTCCGGGGGGGGACCCCAGGCCGAGTTCTTC
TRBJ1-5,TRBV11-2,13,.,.,CASSLAGNQPQHF,TGTGCCAGCAGCCTAGCAGGCAATCAGCCCCAGCATTTT
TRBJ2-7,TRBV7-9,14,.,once,CASSLGGRGAEQYF,TGTGCCAGCAGCTTAGGCGGCAGGGGTGCCGAGCAGTACTTC
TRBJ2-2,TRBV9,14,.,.,CASSAIPNTGELFF,TGTGCCAGCAGTGCAATTCCGAACACCGGGGAGCTGTTTTTT
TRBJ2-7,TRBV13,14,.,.,CASSFQGMRYEQYF,TGTGCCAGCAGCTTCCAGGGGATGAGGTACGAGCAGTACTTC
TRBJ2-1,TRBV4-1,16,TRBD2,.,CASSQSLAGGTVEQFF,TGCGCCAGCAGCCAAAGCTTGGCGGGGGGGACGGTTGAGCAGTTCTTC
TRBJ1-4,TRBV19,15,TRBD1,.,CASSPWTGRGEKLFF,TGTGCCAGTAGTCCTTGGACAGGGCGTGGGGAAAAACTGTTTTTT
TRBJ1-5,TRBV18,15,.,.,CASSLGTGSNQPQHF,TGTGCCAGCTCGCTAGGGACTGGCAGCAATCAGCCCCAGCATTTT
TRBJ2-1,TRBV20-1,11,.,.,CSAMASNEQFF,TGCAGTGCTATGGCGAGCAATGAGCAGTTCTTC